Sequencing of this T cell receptor (beta chain) was carried out in a study of OX40 agonist ivuxolimab in advanced cancers. Background on the study: Patients got intravenous ivuxolimab at 0.01 to 10 mg/kg every 2 weeks. Study-wide results and caveats: Patients who responded partially at 0.1-3.0 mg/kg showed clonal expansion ranking among the lowest.

The data were produced by immunoSEQ multiplex PCR, yet TCRdb's version contains in-frame clones alone and is incomplete. The sample shows 70,000 or so clones, roughly nine tenths of them seen only once. Turning to this clone: What it binds is unknown.

The V gene's germline CDR1 is SGHDT and CDR2 YYEEEE. The CDR3 runs to 14 residues. V shed 0 bases and J shed 5 bases, with 9 bases lying between them. The sequence came from an adult with an advanced solid tumor such as melanoma, head and neck, liver or kidney cancer. The chain links TRBV5-6 to TRBJ2-1; D is unresolved. Sample: CD4+ or CD8+ T cells sorted from blood, taken in a trial of the OX40 agonist ivuxolimab. The CDR3 loop is CASSLVSSHNEQFF. CDR3 DNA: TGTGCCAGCAGCTTGGTTAGTAGCCACAATGAGCAGTTCTTC. The entire variable domain, with the rest obtained from reference TRBV5-6 and TRBJ2-1, is as follows: DAGVTQSPTHLIKTRGQQVTLRCSPKSGHDTVSWYQQALGQGPQFIFQYYEEEERQRGNFPDRFSGHQFPNYSSELNVNALLLGDSALYLCASSLVSSHNEQFFGPGTRLTVL.